What follows are 25 T cell receptor beta chains derived from one specimen sequenced in a study of tumor and adjacent non-tumor tissue in lung cancer. The library came from three nested PCR rounds adapted from ARM-PCR protocols. One entry per CDR3 protein results from TCRdb running MiXCR on the multiplex PCR reads. The table shows under 250,000 distinct CDR3 sequences, with around 70% occurring only once. The template was RNA from unsorted bulk tissue. The specimen was lung tumor tissue. The receptors were gathered from a man in his sixties with non-small cell lung cancer.

About this clonotype: A read error is possible here, since a much larger clone lies one base away. This chain links TRBV20-1 with TRBJ1-4; 10 bases are a match to TRBD1. The CDR3 sequence is 14 residues long. Losses at the gene ends were 1 base for V and 8 bases for J; bases not matched to a gene: 4. CDR1 and CDR2 (germline): DFQATT, SNEGSKA (reference sequence). CDR3: CSARGTGGLEKLFF. In DNA form, the CDR3 reads TGCAGTGCTAGAGGGACAGGGGGACTAGAAAAACTGTTTTTT.

About this clonotype: At one end, the junction sequence differs from germline, possibly due to a read error. The chain has TRBV6-1 and TRBJ1-5; D unresolved. CDR3 length equals 15 residues. The V gene's germline CDR1 is MNHNS and CDR2 SASEGT. The CDR3 DNA reads TGTGCCAGCAGTTCGGACGAGGTAGGGAATCAGCCCCAACATTTT. It specifies CASSSDEVGNQPQHF.

Note on this clonotype: Just one base apart from a much larger clone, this may be a read error. The chain joins TRBV6-5 to TRBJ1-5, with 8 positions matching TRBD1. The germline V gene encodes CDR1 MNHEY and CDR2 SVGAGI. The length of the CDR3 is 13 residues. CDR3 nucleotide sequence: TGTGCCAGCAGCCGGGACAGGACCCAGCCCCAGCTTTTT. Amino acids: CASSRDRTQPQLF.

Concerning this clonotype: One junction end does not reproduce the germline sequence, and a read error may be involved. The CDR3 DNA reads as TGTGCCAGCAACCGAGAGTTGGGCTATGGATACACCTTC. This gives the protein CASNRELGYGYTF. The V gene is TRBV6-5, the J gene TRBJ1-2, with D unclear. Germline V CDR1 and CDR2: MNHEY, SVGAGI. CDR3 length: 13 residues.

Regarding this clonotype: Since a much larger clone is just one base distant, this may be a read error. V and J are TRBV28 and TRBJ2-1; D possibly corresponds to TRBD2 (5 bases). Germline V gives CDR1 MDHEN, CDR2 SYDVKM. There are 13 residues in the CDR3. Written as DNA, the CDR3 is TGTGCCAGCAGTTTAGGATTCCGGGGTGAGCCGTTCTTC. Translation: CASSLGFRGEPFF.

Concerning this clonotype: An end of the junction differs from the germline gene, which may be a read error. This chain connects TRBV6-2 or TRBV6-3 to TRBJ2-7, with D unresolved. The V gene's germline CDR1 is MNHEY and CDR2 SVGEGT. The CDR3 has 13 amino acids. The CDR3 bases are TGTGCCAGCAGGGAAGGAAGCACCTACGAGGAGTACTTC. Amino acids: CASREGSTYEEYF.

On this clonotype itself: This clone may be a read error of a much larger clone one base away. No conserved phenylalanine or tryptophan is present at the end of the CDR3, so a read error is the likely explanation. The chain joins TRBV29-1 to TRBJ2-5; D is ambiguous. The CDR3 covers 13 residues. CDR1 SQVTM and CDR2 ANQGSEA come from the germline V gene. The V end was cut by 5 bases, the J end by 3 bases, with 13 bases between. The CDR3 sequence: CSVLEWIEETQYL. Here the CDR3 DNA reads TGCAGCGTTCTGGAATGGATTGAAGAGACCCAGTACTTA.

On this clonotype itself: Compared with germline, one end of the junction differs, possibly owing to a read error. This sequence joins TRBV11-2 and TRBJ1-6; D is undetermined. In germline, CDR1 is SGHAT, CDR2 FQNNGV. The CDR3 length is 14 residues. CDR3 protein: CTSSFRVGNSPLHF. The CDR3, as DNA: TGTACCAGCAGCTTTCGAGTGGGTAATTCACCCCTCCACTTT.

As regards this clonotype: The junction does not match germline at one end; this may be a read error. CDR3 bases: TGCGCCAGCAGCCAAGAAGAGGCGGGCTCCAATGAGCAGCTCTTC. Its protein is CASSQEEAGSNEQLF. The chain uses TRBV4-3 and TRBJ2-1; D might be TRBD2 (5 bases). CDR3 length: 15 residues. CDR1 and CDR2 (germline): LGHNA, YSLEER.

Of note for this clonotype: This may come from a read error, since a much larger clone is one base off. The rearrangement links TRBV7-8 to TRBJ1-1; D is unresolved. V was trimmed by 9 bases and J by 7 bases, leaving 24 bases between them. The V gene's germline CDR1 is SGHVS and CDR2 FQNEAQ. The CDR3 has 15 residues. This CDR3 reads CASSRRFGDQVEAFF. Written as DNA, the CDR3 is TGTGCCAGTAGTCGTAGATTCGGGGATCAAGTTGAAGCTTTCTTT.

Ten or more counts support this clonotype. The J gene is TRBJ2-2, the V gene TRBV11-3, with D unresolved. Germline CDR1 reads SGHNT; CDR2 reads YENEEA. The CDR3 contains 16 residues. Deletions cut 3 bases from V and 0 bases from J, with 11 bases between. This CDR3 is CASSFSTNTNTGELFF. The CDR3 DNA follows: TGTGCCAGCAGCTTCTCGACAAATACGAACACCGGGGAGCTGTTTTTT. Full variable domain (remainder filled in from reference TRBV11-3 and TRBJ2-2): EAGVVQSPRYKIIEKKQPVAFWCNPISGHNTLYWYLQNLGQGPELLIRYENEEAVDDSQLPKDRFSAERLKGVDSTLKIQPAELGDSAVYLCASSFSTNTNTGELFFGEGSRLTVL.

On this clonotype itself: At one boundary the junction diverges from the germline segment, which might be a read error. This chain links TRBV6-1 with TRBJ2-3; the D is unclear. The CDR3 runs 12 residues. From germline, CDR1 is MNHNS and CDR2 SASEGT. CDR3 protein: CTSSVVTDTQYF. In nucleotides, the CDR3 is TGTACCAGCAGTGTGGTCACAGATACGCAGTATTTT.

This clonotype was found a few times. The rearrangement joins TRBV6-2 or TRBV6-3 to TRBJ2-7; tentatively, D is TRBD2 (5 bases). V lost 2 bases to trimming and J lost 4 bases, with 9 bases between them. Per germline, CDR1 MNHEY and CDR2 SVGEGT. CDR3 length: 13 residues. CDR3 coding DNA: TGTGCCAGCAGTTACCCCAGCGGTTACGAGCAGTACTTC. Translation gives CASSYPSGYEQYF.

The genes are TRBV29-1 and TRBJ2-3, with unresolved D. This CDR3 contains 14 residues. Germline CDR1 SQVTM, CDR2 ANQGSEA. V lost 7 bases and J lost 0, with 14 bases in between. The CDR3 here is CSACPNASTDTQYF. DNA of the CDR3: TGCAGCGCCTGCCCAAACGCGAGCACAGATACGCAGTATTTT.

The rearrangement links TRBV4-1 to TRBJ2-2, with 7 bases matching TRBD2. CDR1 is MGHRA and CDR2 is YSYEKL in the germline V gene. The CDR3 is 15 residues long. V shed 3 bases and J 4 bases; nucleotides not matched to a gene: 5. CDR3 in amino acids: CASSHGRASTGELFF. CDR3 DNA sequence: TGCGCCAGCAGCCATGGGAGGGCGAGCACCGGGGAGCTGTTTTTT.

Regarding this clonotype: The CDR3 does not close with the conserved phenylalanine or tryptophan, likely indicating a read error. The chain has TRBV4-1 and TRBJ2-2; 7 positions agree with TRBD2. The CDR3 has 17 amino acids. Germline lookup yields CDR1 MGHRA and CDR2 YSYEKL. J lost 3 bases, V lost 1 base, and 8 bases had no gene match. CDR3 in amino acids: CASSQGTTGGYTGELFC. The DNA for the CDR3 is TGCGCCAGCAGCCAAGGTACAACGGGGGGTTACACCGGGGAGCTGTTTTGT.

This clonotype has only a few counts. This may arise from a read error, as a much more abundant clone is one base away. J is TRBJ1-5 and V is TRBV11-2, with 7 bases identical to TRBD1. CDR3 length: 13 amino acids. Germline CDR1 is SGHAT and CDR2 is FQNNGV. CDR3 nucleotides: TGTGCCAGCATCTTAGACAGGGATCAGCCCCAGCATTTT. Its protein product is CASILDRDQPQHF.

Details on this clonotype: Relative to the germline gene, one junction end is altered; a read error may explain this. CDR3 protein: CASSLGGGGYELYF. The CDR3 bases are TGTGCCAGCAGTCTCGGGGGGGGTGGCTACGAGCTGTACTTC. This chain uses TRBV12-3 or TRBV12-4 with TRBJ2-7, with 8 bases fitting TRBD2. CDR3 length: 14 amino acids.

Turning to this clonotype: A read error may account for a junction end that differs from germline. V gene TRBV6-1 combines with J gene TRBJ1-2; D is perhaps TRBD1 (6 bases). The CDR3 totals 13 residues. Germline-derived CDR1 and CDR2 are MNHNS and SASEGT. Here the CDR3 DNA reads TGTGCCAGCAGCCCGGGACAAAACTATAGCTACACCTTC. It specifies CASSPGQNYSYTF.

As to this clonotype: The junction departs from the called germline gene at one end, perhaps through a read error. The chain has TRBV20-1 and TRBJ2-2; 10 bases match TRBD2. CDR3 length equals 16 residues. Germline V gene lookup returns CDR1 DFQATT and CDR2 SNEGSKA (reference sequence). The CDR3 protein is CSARGASGGDAGELFF. The CDR3 DNA reads TGCAGTGCTAGGGGGGCTAGCGGGGGAGACGCCGGGGAGTTGTTTTTT.

As concerns this clonotype: A much larger clone differs from this one at a single base, so this may be a read error. The rearrangement uses TRBV6-2 or TRBV6-3 and TRBJ2-1; no clear D. This CDR3 contains 13 residues. CDR1 MNHEY and CDR2 SVGEGT come from the germline V gene. The CDR3 region is CANSSPNVGEQFF. The CDR3 nucleotides are TGTGCCAACAGTTCTCCCAACGTGGGTGAGCAGTTCTTC.

On this clonotype: The CDR3 carries no conserved terminal phenylalanine or tryptophan, so it likely arises from a read error. V gene TRBV6-5 combines with J gene TRBJ2-5; TRBD2 matches at 8 bases. CDR1 and CDR2 (germline): MNHEY, SVGAGI. The CDR3 sequence is 15 residues long. The CDR3, as DNA: TGTGCCAGCAGTCGGCCTAGCGGGCGGGAAGAGACGCAGTACTTG. Translating it yields CASSRPSGREETQYL.

Comment on this clonotype: The CDR3 carries no conserved terminal phenylalanine or tryptophan, so it likely arises from a read error. This chain uses TRBV11-2 with TRBJ2-7; 13 nucleotides agree with TRBD2. Germline values: CDR1 SGHAT, CDR2 FQNNGV. The CDR3 extends over 17 amino acids. The DNA of the CDR3 is TGTGCCAGTAGCTCCGTGGGACTAGCGGGGTGGGGCTACGACCAGTACTTG. Its translation is CASSSVGLAGWGYDQYL.

This clonotype showed up just a few times. The rearrangement links TRBV5-1 to TRBJ1-1, with a possible D match to TRBD1 (5 bases). From germline, CDR1 is SGHRS and CDR2 YFSETQ. The CDR3 covers 17 residues. V was cut by 0 bases and J by 1 base, with 16 bases left in between. CDR3 amino acids: CASSLVPNGGPNTEAFF. The CDR3 nucleotides are TGCGCCAGCAGCTTGGTGCCGAATGGGGGACCGAACACTGAAGCTTTCTTT.

About this clonotype itself: One end of the junction is discordant with germline, which a read error may explain. Written as DNA, the CDR3 is TGTACCAGCAGTTTAAGAGGCGGTGGAAACACCATATATTTT. As protein: CTSSLRGGGNTIYF. The rearrangement uses TRBV12-3 or TRBV12-4 and TRBJ1-3; D uncertain. The length of the CDR3 is 14 residues.